This T cell receptor (beta chain) was identified during a study of molecular identifiers for immune sequencing clone quantification. Study-level points and caveats: Spike-in Jurkat TCR RNA from a single cell reportedly registered among 950,000 to 1,000,000 naive cells.

Between about 19,000 and 1,000,000 sorted cells, with 10%, 30% or 50% RNA, yielded naive CD8 libraries. Details on this clonotype: Its antigen is undetermined.

The CDR3 sequence is 18 residues long. Per the germline V gene, CDR1 is MNHEY and CDR2 is SVGEGT. Trimming pared 6 bases from V and 6 bases from J, leaving 29 bases between. Library preparation followed earlier protocols using designated TCR primers. TCRdb itself ran the PCR reads through MiXCR, one entry per CDR3 protein. Among a few hundred thousand distinct CDR3 sequences listed, about 20% were seen once. The sequenced sample consisted of naive CD8+ T cells from blood, with Jurkat cell RNA spiked in. Subset described: FACS-sorted CD8+CD4-CCR7+CD45RA+ naive T cells. The TCR comes from a human donor in good health. Some libraries in this study had Jurkat cell RNA spiked in. The rearrangement links TRBV6-2 or TRBV6-3 to TRBJ2-5; possibly TRBD2 for D (5 bases). CDR3 sequence reads: CASSQTRADPALLQTQYF. CDR3 sequence (DNA): TGTGCCAGCAGCCAGACGAGGGCCGATCCGGCTTTATTACAGACCCAGTACTTC.